The present T cell receptor (beta chain) was sequenced within a study of blood T cell repertoires in COVID-19. As originally analysed: It was from reference gene primer amplification that nucleated cell counts were estimated. TCRdb keeps only in-frame clones here, not all; method: immunoSEQ multiplex PCR. That table furnishes V, J and clone size, whereas the DNA furnished D and trimming. The table shows approximately 290,000 clones, with under 90% occurring only once. The source is a woman aged 25-40 years with COVID-19, enrolled during active disease. The sample was peripheral blood.

The DNA of the CDR3 is TGCACCAGCAGCCAAGTGAGGCTGAACACCGGGGAGCTGTTTTTT. Translated, it gives CTSSQVRLNTGELFF. The chain recombines TRBV1 with TRBJ2-2; the table calls TRBD2, which could not be checked here. TRBV1 counts as a pseudogene. CDR3 length equals 15 residues.